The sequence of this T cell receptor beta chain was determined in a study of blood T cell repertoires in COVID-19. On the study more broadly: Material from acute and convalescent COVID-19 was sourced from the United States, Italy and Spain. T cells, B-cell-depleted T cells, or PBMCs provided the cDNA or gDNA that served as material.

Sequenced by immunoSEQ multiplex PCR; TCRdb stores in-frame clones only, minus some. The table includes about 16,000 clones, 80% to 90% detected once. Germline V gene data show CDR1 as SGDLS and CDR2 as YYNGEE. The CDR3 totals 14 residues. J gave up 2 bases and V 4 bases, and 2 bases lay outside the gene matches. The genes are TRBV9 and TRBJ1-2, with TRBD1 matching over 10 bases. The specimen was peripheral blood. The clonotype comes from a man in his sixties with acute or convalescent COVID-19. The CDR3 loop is CASSWDRGNYGYTF. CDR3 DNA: TGTGCCAGCAGCTGGGACAGGGGCAACTATGGCTACACCTTC.